The present entry profiles one TCR beta chain with its context. Its antigen is unidentified. These data belong to a study of chemoradiotherapy in HPV16-positive cancers. General study points: Candidate HPV-specific clones and E7-related TCR motifs grew in tumor during treatment.

Germline lookup yields CDR1 SGHVS and CDR2 FQNEAQ. The CDR3 extends over 15 amino acids. V dropped 1 base and J dropped 1 base, with 10 bases sitting between them. Clones were sequenced by immunoSEQ multiplex PCR, and TCRdb holds only the in-frame ones, with some missing. The sample has 5,000 to 7,000 clones, approximately 70% seen once. Over chemoradiotherapy, repertoires were sampled more than once. Sampling was conducted from a patient who underwent chemoradiotherapy. The chain has TRBV7-8 and TRBJ2-5; no reliable D call. The sequence came from a human donor with HPV-associated anogenital cancer. This chain's CDR3 is CASSLVAPPQETQYF. The CDR3 DNA reads as TGTGCCAGCAGCTTAGTTGCTCCCCCCCAAGAGACCCAGTACTTC.